This T cell receptor beta chain was observed in a study of blood T cell repertoires in COVID-19. Study in general: Donors in the United States, Italy and Spain gave samples during acute or convalescent COVID-19. In each case, the material was cDNA or gDNA derived from T cells, B-cell-depleted T cells, or PBMCs.

Of note for this clone: One junction end disagrees with the germline gene, perhaps due to a read error. The same CDR3 can be traced to other DNA sequences in this sample.

Germline V lookup: CDR1 MDHEN, CDR2 SYDVKM. CDR3 length: 16 amino acids. TCRdb keeps only in-frame clones here, not all; method: immunoSEQ multiplex PCR. The table has roughly 6,800 clones, around nine tenths seen once. V is TRBV28 and J is TRBJ2-2; perhaps TRBD2 as D (5 bases). This receptor was taken from a human donor in a cohort sampled during active COVID-19. Input material: peripheral blood. Written as DNA, the CDR3 is TGCGCCAGCAGTTTACGAGGGAGAAGGCTGGCCGGGGAGCTGTTTTTT. Amino acid sequence: CASSLRGRRLAGELFF.